This TCR beta chain appears in the sequencing data of a study of T cells after yellow fever vaccination. Study summary: SMART-Seq v4 Ultra Low Input handled preparation of low-cell-number fractions.

Study results and limitations: Reappearance after the booster was observed for most primary-vaccination clones (roughly 97% CD4, over 70% CD8). A small proportion of clonotypes was detected in both the CD4 and CD8 compartments. Faster peaking, at day 5 versus 15, marked a secondary response that was weaker.

This clonotype was picked up a small number of times. Its cognate antigen is unknown. The CDR3 has 13 amino acids. Germline V CDR1 and CDR2: SGHDN, FVKESK. V dropped 11 bases and J dropped 6 bases, with 17 bases sitting between them. Each CDR3 protein gets one entry after TCRdb re-called the 5' RACE reads with MiXCR. Here the sample spans 600,000 to 750,000 distinct CDR3 sequences, 9% to 15% being singletons. The TCR comes from a man aged 25 to 40 who received the YFV17D yellow fever vaccine. Sample: PBMCs, taken on the day of the yellow fever booster vaccination. V and J are TRBV14 and TRBJ2-1; D unresolved. DNA of the CDR3: TGTGCCTCAGGCCACCTAGTTGGCAATGAGCAGTTCTTC. This codes for CASGHLVGNEQFF.